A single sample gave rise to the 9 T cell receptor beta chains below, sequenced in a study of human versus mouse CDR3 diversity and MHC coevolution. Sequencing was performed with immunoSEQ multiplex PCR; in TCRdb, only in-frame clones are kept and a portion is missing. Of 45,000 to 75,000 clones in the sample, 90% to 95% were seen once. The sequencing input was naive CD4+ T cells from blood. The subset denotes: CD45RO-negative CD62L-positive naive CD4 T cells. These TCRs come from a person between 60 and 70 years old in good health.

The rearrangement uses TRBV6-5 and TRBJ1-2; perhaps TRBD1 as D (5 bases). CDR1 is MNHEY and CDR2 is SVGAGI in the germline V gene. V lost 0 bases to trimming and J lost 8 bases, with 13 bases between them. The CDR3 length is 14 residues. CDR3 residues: CASSYSMLGQGYTF. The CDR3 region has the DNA TGTGCCAGCAGTTACTCGATGCTGGGGCAGGGCTACACCTTC.

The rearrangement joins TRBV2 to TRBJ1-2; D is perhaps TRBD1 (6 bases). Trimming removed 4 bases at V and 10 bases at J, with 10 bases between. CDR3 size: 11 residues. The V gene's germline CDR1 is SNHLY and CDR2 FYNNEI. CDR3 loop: CASSVQGHYTF. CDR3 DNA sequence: TGTGCCAGCAGTGTACAGGGCCACTACACCTTC. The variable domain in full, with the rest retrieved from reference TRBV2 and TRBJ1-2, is EPEVTQTPSHQVTQMGQEVILRCVPISNHLYFYWYRQILGQKVEFLVSFYNNEISEKSEIFDDQFSVERPDGSNFTLKIRSTKLEDSAMYFCASSVQGHYTFGSGTRLTVV.

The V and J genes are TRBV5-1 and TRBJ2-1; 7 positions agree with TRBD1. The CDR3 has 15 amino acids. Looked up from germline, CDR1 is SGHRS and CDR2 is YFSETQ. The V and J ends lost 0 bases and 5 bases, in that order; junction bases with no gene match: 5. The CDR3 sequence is CASSLAARGNNEQFF. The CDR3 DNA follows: TGCGCCAGCAGCTTGGCCGCCAGGGGGAACAATGAGCAGTTCTTC.

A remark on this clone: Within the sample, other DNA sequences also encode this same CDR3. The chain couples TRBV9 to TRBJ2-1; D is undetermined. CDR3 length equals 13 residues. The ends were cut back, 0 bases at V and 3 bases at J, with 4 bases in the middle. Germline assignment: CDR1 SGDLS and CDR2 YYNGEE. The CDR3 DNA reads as TGTGCCAGCAGCGTAGCAGGCTACAATGAGCAGTTCTTC. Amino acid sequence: CASSVAGYNEQFF.

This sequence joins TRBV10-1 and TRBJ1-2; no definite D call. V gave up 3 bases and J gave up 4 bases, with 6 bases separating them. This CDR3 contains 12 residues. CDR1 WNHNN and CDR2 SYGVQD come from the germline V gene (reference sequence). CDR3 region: CASSDPPYGYTF. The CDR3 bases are TGCGCCAGCAGTGACCCTCCCTATGGCTACACCTTC.

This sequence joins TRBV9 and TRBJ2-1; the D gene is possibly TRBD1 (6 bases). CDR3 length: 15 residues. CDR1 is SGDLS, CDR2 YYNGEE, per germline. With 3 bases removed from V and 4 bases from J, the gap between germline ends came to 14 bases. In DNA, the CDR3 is TGTGCCAGCAGCGCCAGGGGCCCCCCTTACAATGAGCAGTTCTTC. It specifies CASSARGPPYNEQFF.

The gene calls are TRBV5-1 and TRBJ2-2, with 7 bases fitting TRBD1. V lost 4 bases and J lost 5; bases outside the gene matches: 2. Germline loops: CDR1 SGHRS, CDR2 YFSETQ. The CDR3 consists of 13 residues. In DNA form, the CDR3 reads TGCGCCAGCAGCCACAGGGGTACCGGGGAGCTGTTTTTT. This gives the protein CASSHRGTGELFF.

CDR3 in DNA: TGTGCCTGGAGGACAGGTGGCACAGATACGCAGTATTTT. Protein sequence: CAWRTGGTDTQYF. The rearrangement links TRBV30 to TRBJ2-3, with TRBD1 as a possible D gene (6 bases). This CDR3 is built from 13 residues. Per the germline V gene, CDR1 is GTSNPN and CDR2 is SVGIG (reference sequence). The ends were cut back, 3 bases at V and 1 base at J, with 8 bases in the middle. The whole variable domain, filled in from reference TRBV30 and TRBJ2-3, reads SQTIHQWPATLVQPVGSPLSLECTVEGTSNPNLYWYRQAAGRGLQLLFYSVGIGQISSEVPQNLSASRPQDRQFILSSKKLLLSDSGFYLCAWRTGGTDTQYFGPGTRLTVL.

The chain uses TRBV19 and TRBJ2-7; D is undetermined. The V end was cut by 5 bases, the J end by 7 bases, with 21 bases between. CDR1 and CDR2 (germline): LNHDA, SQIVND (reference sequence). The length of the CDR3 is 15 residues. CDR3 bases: TGTGCCAGTAGTTCCAATAGTCTGGGTTCGGGTGAGCAGTACTTC. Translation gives CASSSNSLGSGEQYF.